The 5 T cell receptor beta chains listed next were all sequenced from one sample in a study of shared clonotypes between healthy human individuals. Data came from immunoSEQ multiplex PCR; TCRdb stores just in-frame clones and leaves some out. The sample lists approximately 1,000,000 clones, approximately 80% occurring once. The specimen sequenced was memory CD4+ T cells from PBMCs. Subset specified: CD45RA-negative fraction. The receptors were gathered from a man between 18 and 29 years old in good health. Some clones in this sample may be carry-over from other donors' samples.

This sequence joins TRBV6-5 and TRBJ2-7, with D maybe TRBD2 (5 bases). Germline CDR1 and CDR2: MNHEY and SVGAGI. V was clipped by 4 bases and J by 6 bases, with 19 bases between them. The length of the CDR3 is 15 residues. The CDR3 is CASSSRARGRLEQYF. The CDR3 DNA reads as TGTGCCAGCAGTTCCCGGGCTAGAGGGCGCCTCGAGCAGTACTTC.

The table lists this clone with a few counts. V is TRBV13 and J is TRBJ2-1; TRBD1 might be the D (5 bases). CDR1 and CDR2 from the germline V gene are PRHDT and FYEKMQ (reference sequence). The ends were cut back, 1 base at V and 7 bases at J, with 11 bases in the middle. This CDR3 contains 14 residues. The CDR3 sequence: CASSLVRGRNEQFF. For the CDR3, the DNA is TGTGCCAGCAGCTTAGTAAGGGGAAGGAATGAGCAGTTCTTC. The whole variable domain, filled in from reference TRBV13 and TRBJ2-1, reads AAGVIQSPRHLIKEKRETATLKCYPIPRHDTVYWYQQGPGQDPQFLISFYEKMQSDKGSIPDRFSAQQFSDYHSELNMSSLELGDSALYFCASSLVRGRNEQFFGPGTRLTVL.

This clone was observed a few times. The chain joins TRBV5-8 to TRBJ2-1; 7 nucleotides agree with TRBD2. This CDR3 contains 17 residues. Unmatched junction bases numbered 19, after V lost 4 bases and J lost 9 bases. Germline assignment: CDR1 SGHTS and CDR2 YDEGEE. The CDR3 DNA is TGTGCCAGCAGCGGAGGGAGCGGGACCCCGTCTGGGGGTGAGCAGTTCTTC. Translated, it gives CASSGGSGTPSGGEQFF.

The chain combines TRBV23-1 with TRBJ1-5; TRBD1 might be the D (6 bases). TRBV23-1 is assigned to the ORF class and has an uncertain function. CDR3 length equals 13 residues. V lost 6 bases and J lost 7, with 13 bases in between. In DNA form, the CDR3 reads TGCGCCAGCAGACAACAGGGCTGCCAGCCCCAGCATTTT. Translation: CASRQQGCQPQHF.

CDR3 amino acids: CSVVAGGSEQYF. The CDR3 DNA follows: TGCAGCGTAGTAGCGGGGGGTAGCGAGCAGTACTTC. The chain joins TRBV29-1 to TRBJ2-7; 10 nucleotides line up with TRBD2. The CDR3 contains 12 residues. Germline trimming cut 6 bases from V and 6 bases from J; bases unmatched to any gene: 5. Germline V CDR1 and CDR2: SQVTM, ANQGSEA.